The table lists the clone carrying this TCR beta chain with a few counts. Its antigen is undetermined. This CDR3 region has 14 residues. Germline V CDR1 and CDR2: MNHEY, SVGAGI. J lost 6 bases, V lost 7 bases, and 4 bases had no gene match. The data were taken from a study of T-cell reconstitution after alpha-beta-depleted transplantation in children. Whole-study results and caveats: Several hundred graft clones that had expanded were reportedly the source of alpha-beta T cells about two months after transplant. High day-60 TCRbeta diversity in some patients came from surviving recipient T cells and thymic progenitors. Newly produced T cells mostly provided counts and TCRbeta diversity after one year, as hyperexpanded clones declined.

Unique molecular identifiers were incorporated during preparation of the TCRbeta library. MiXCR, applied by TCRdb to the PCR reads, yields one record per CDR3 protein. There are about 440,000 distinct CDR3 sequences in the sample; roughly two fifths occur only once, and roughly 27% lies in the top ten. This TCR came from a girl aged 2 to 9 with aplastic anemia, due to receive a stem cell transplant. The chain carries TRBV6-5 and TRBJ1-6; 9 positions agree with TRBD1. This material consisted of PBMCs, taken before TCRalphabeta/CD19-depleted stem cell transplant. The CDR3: CASTLDRGNSPLHF. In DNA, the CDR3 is TGTGCCAGCACTTTGGACAGGGGTAATTCACCCCTCCACTTT.